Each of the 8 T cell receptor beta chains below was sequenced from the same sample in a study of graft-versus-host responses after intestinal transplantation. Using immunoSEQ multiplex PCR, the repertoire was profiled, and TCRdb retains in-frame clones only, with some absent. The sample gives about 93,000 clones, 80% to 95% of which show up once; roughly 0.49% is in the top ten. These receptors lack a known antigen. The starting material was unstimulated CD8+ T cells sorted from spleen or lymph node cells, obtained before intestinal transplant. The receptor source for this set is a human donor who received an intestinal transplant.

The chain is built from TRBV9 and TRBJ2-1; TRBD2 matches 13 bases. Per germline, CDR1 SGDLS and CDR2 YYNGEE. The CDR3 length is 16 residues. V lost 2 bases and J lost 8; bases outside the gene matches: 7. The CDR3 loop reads CASSVQGLAGQDEQFF. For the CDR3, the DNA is TGTGCCAGCAGCGTCCAGGGACTAGCGGGACAGGATGAGCAGTTCTTC.

The CDR3 DNA follows: TGTGCCAGCAGTTTTCTGACTAGCGGGGATGCCTACGAGCAGTACTTC. It translates to CASSFLTSGDAYEQYF. The chain carries TRBV28 and TRBJ2-7; 11 bases fit TRBD2. Germline V gives CDR1 MDHEN, CDR2 SYDVKM. The CDR3 extends over 16 amino acids. The trim removed 3 bases at V and 2 bases at J, leaving 6 bases unmatched.

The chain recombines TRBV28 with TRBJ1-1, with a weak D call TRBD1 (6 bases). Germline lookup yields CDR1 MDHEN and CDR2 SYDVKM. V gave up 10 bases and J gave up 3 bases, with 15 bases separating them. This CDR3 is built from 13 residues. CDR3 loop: CATRDTSYTEAFF. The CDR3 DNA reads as TGTGCCACCCGGGACACAAGTTACACTGAAGCTTTCTTT.

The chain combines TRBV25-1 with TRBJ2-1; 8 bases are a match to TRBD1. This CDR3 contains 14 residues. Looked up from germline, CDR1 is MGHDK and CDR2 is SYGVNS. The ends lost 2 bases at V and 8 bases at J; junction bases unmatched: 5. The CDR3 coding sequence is TGTGCCAGCAGTGAACCCGGACAGGGCGATGAGCAGTTCTTC. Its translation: CASSEPGQGDEQFF.

The CDR3 loop is CASSGLMNTEAFF. The CDR3 DNA reads as TGTGCCAGCAGCGGTCTTATGAACACTGAAGCTTTCTTT. V gene TRBV9 combines with J gene TRBJ1-1; D remains unclear. This CDR3 contains 13 residues. The V and J ends lost 3 bases and 0 bases respectively, with 6 bases between them. CDR1 and CDR2 (germline): SGDLS, YYNGEE. Full variable domain (outside the CDR3, taken from reference TRBV9 and TRBJ1-1): DSGVTQTPKHLITATGQRVTLRCSPRSGDLSVYWYQQSLDQGLQFLIQYYNGEERAKGNILERFSAQQFPDLHSELNLSSLELGDSALYFCASSGLMNTEAFFGQGTRLTVV.

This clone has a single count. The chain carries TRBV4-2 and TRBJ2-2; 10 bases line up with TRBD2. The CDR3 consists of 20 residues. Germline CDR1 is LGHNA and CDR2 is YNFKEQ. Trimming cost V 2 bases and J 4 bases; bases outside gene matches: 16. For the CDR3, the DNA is TGTGCCAGCAGCCAATATCTGGGACTAGCGACTCGCCGCGGCACCGGGGAGCTGTTTTTT. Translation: CASSQYLGLATRRGTGELFF.

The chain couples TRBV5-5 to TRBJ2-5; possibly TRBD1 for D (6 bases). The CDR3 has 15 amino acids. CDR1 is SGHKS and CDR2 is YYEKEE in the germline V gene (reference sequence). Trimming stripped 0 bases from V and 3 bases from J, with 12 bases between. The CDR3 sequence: CASSLEGDNKETQYF. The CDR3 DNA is TGTGCCAGCAGCTTGGAAGGGGACAACAAAGAGACCCAGTACTTC.

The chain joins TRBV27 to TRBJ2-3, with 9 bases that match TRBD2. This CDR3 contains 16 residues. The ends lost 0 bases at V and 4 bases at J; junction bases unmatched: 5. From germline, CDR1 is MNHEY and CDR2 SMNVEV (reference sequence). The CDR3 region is CASSLSLAGGPDTQYF. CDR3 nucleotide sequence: TGTGCCAGCAGTTTATCGTTGGCGGGGGGGCCAGATACGCAGTATTTT.